Below are 3 T cell receptor beta chains sequenced from a single sample in a study of vaccination and CD4 T cells after COVID-19. Antigen specificity for these receptors is unknown. Sequence data for DNA of cultured CD4+ T cells were generated by the Oncomine TCR Beta short-read assay. A single record per CDR3 protein comes from TCRdb applying MiXCR to the PCR reads. The repertoire holds a few thousand distinct CDR3 sequences, about 71% seen once, with roughly 19% in the top ten. Described treatment: roughly 10-day PBMC culture with coronavirus spike peptide pools or control peptides (ViraFEST assay). The sample consisted of CD4+ T cells from blood, cultured in vitro. The receptors stem from a human donor who had recovered from COVID-19.

This chain uses TRBV20-1 with TRBJ2-7; 11 bases map to TRBD2. The J segment lost 2 bases and the V segment lost 5 bases, leaving 5 bases of the junction unmatched. The CDR3 is 14 amino acids. Germline V gives CDR1 DFQATT, CDR2 SNEGSKA (reference sequence). CDR3 loop: CSALLAGGTYEQYF. In DNA, the CDR3 is TGCAGTGCTCTTCTAGCGGGGGGTACCTACGAGCAGTACTTC.

The V call is TRBV11-1, the J call TRBJ1-1, with 7 nucleotides matching TRBD1. The CDR3 runs 15 residues. The germline V gene encodes CDR1 SGHAT and CDR2 FQDESV (reference sequence). Trimming removed 5 bases from V and 7 bases from J; junction bases left unmatched: 13. The CDR3 reads CASSRFLNTGDEAFF. CDR3 bases: TGTGCCAGCAGCCGTTTTCTTAATACAGGGGATGAAGCTTTCTTT.

V is TRBV7-2 and J is TRBJ2-7; D gene uncertain. The CDR3 is 15 amino acids. The V gene's germline CDR1 is SGHTA and CDR2 FQGNSA. The V end lost 1 base, the J end lost 4 bases, and 14 bases lay between the germline ends. The CDR3 loop is CASSLGGNSLYEQYF. CDR3 sequence (DNA): TGTGCCAGCAGCTTAGGTGGTAATAGCTTATACGAGCAGTACTTC.